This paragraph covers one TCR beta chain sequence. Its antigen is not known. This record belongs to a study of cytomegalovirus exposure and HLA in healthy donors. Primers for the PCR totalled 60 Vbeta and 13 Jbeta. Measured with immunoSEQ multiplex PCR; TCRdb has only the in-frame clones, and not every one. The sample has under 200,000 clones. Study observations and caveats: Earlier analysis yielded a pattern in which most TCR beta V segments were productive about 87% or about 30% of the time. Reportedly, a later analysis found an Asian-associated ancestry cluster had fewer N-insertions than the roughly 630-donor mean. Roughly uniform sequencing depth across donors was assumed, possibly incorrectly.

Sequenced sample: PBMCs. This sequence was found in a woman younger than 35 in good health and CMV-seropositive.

For the CDR3, the DNA is TGTGCCTGGAGCGCCTCGAGCTCTGGAAACACCATATATTTT. Translating gives CAWSASSSGNTIYF. The V call is TRBV30, the J call TRBJ1-3; the D is unclear. V lost 3 bases and J 0 bases, leaving 9 bases between the germline ends. The CDR3 consists of 14 residues. Germline CDR1 and CDR2: GTSNPN and SVGIG (reference sequence).